The clone carrying this TCR beta chain was detected ten times or more. Its antigen is unknown. The sample originates from a study of T cells in Graves' hyperthyroidism and ophthalmopathy. V lost 0 bases, J lost 4 bases, and 20 bases lay in between. Germline lookup yields CDR1 MNHEY and CDR2 SMNVEV (reference sequence). CDR3 length: 18 amino acids. Study-wide results and limits: Before onset, ophthalmopathy was predicted by the model a median around 6 months earlier.

The investigators amplified TCR beta CDR3 regions from RNA transcripts. HTBI primers were employed in a first-round RT-PCR of the TCR CDR3. From the multiplex PCR reads, TCRdb called clonotypes with MiXCR, one entry per CDR3 protein. The sample shows fewer than 650,000 distinct CDR3 sequences, 14% of them seen only once. Disease duration was under 3 months in the ophthalmopathy patients, who also had a Clinical Activity Score of at least 3 and a NOSPECS grade of at least 4. Clinicians diagnosed patients from clinical symptoms, serum thyroxine and TRAb, thyroid ultrasound and orbital computed tomography. An approximately 10 ml volume of fresh peripheral blood provided the PBMCs.

This chain links TRBV27 with TRBJ2-3; unclear D gene. Sequencing was done on a sample of blood. This TCR was recovered from a woman aged 18 to 35 with Graves' ophthalmopathy. Here the CDR3 DNA reads TGTGCCAGCAGTTTATCCCTAAGTCACATGGGATTCCCAGATACGCAGTATTTT. Its translation is CASSLSLSHMGFPDTQYF.